These 17 T cell receptor beta chains originate from one sample sequenced in a study of tumor-infiltrating lymphocytes in primary liver carcinoma. Alongside blood RNA obtained from unsorted whole blood, germline DNA was also extracted. Production of TCR beta cDNA used approximately 0.45 ug total RNA together with a constant-region primer. Slightly modified ARM-PCR with three nested multiplex PCR rounds yielded TCR beta libraries. Use of TRBV1-TRBV30 forward primers with a C-beta reverse primer characterized the first two PCR rounds, which lasted about 9 cycles each. One entry per CDR3 protein results from TCRdb running MiXCR on the multiplex PCR reads. The table includes about 320,000 distinct CDR3 sequences, almost 60% detected once. The specimen was peripheral blood. These receptors were obtained from a woman aged 25 to 39 with primary liver carcinoma and hepatitis B virus infection.

As regards this clonotype: This sequence may be a read error, since a much larger clone differs from it by one base. J is TRBJ1-5 and V is TRBV6-5; TRBD1 might be the D (6 bases). Trimming pared 5 bases from V and 9 bases from J, leaving 14 bases between. CDR3 length: 13 amino acids. Germline V gives CDR1 MNHEY, CDR2 SVGAGI. CDR3 coding DNA: TGTGCCAGCAGTCTCAGGGGCAATAGGCCCCAGCATTTT. It specifies CASSLRGNRPQHF.

Turning to this clonotype: An end of the junction differs from the germline gene, which may be a read error. V and J are TRBV5-5 and TRBJ2-3, with D unresolved. The CDR3 length is 13 residues. CDR1 SGHKS and CDR2 YYEKEE come from the germline V gene (reference sequence). The CDR3, as DNA: TGTGCCAGCAGTCGACCGGGCGCAGATACGCTGTATTTT. As protein: CASSRPGADTLYF.

The count of this clonotype is one. A much larger clone lies a single base off, so this may be a read error. Because it lacks the conserved phenylalanine or tryptophan at the end, this CDR3 is likely a read error. The rearrangement links TRBV4-3 to TRBJ2-5, with a possible D match to TRBD2 (6 bases). Germline loops: CDR1 LGHNA, CDR2 YSLEER. Trimming shortened V by 4 bases and J by 4 bases, and 13 bases separated the two germline ends. The CDR3 consists of 14 residues. This CDR3 is CASSPTLGGETQYS. The CDR3 DNA is TGCGCCAGCAGCCCTACCTTGGGGGGAGAGACCCAGTACTCC.

The chain carries TRBV7-8 and TRBJ2-1; 9 bases line up with TRBD1. V was pared by 4 bases and J by 1 base, with 11 bases of the junction left unmatched. Germline V lookup: CDR1 SGHVS, CDR2 FQNEAQ. The CDR3 is made up of 18 amino acids. The CDR3 reads CASSSGQGTPRSYNEQFF. The CDR3 region has the DNA TGTGCCAGCAGCTCGGGACAGGGTACGCCCCGATCCTACAATGAGCAGTTCTTC.

J is TRBJ2-6 and V is TRBV6-2 or TRBV6-3; D gene uncertain. The CDR3 spans 13 residues. CDR1 MNHEY and CDR2 SVGEGT come from the germline V gene. V was pared by 8 bases and J by 6 bases, with 11 bases between. The DNA of the CDR3 is TGTGCCAGCTGCCGAGCTGTGGCCAACGTCCTGACTTTC. It yields the protein CASCRAVANVLTF.

The J gene is TRBJ2-1, the V gene TRBV12-3 or TRBV12-4; D unclear. Trimming left V 11 bases short and J 8 bases short, with 28 bases between. The CDR3 length is 16 residues. The DNA for the CDR3 is TGTGCCGGCAACCCCCTTGCAAGGGCCTCGCCGGATGAGCAGTTCTTC. Encoded protein: CAGNPLARASPDEQFF.

There are many counts of this clonotype. The chain carries TRBV12-3 or TRBV12-4 and TRBJ2-1, with TRBD2 matching over 9 bases. The V gene end was trimmed by 3 bases and the J gene end by 10 bases; junction bases not matched to a gene: 10. The CDR3 has 15 amino acids. This chain's CDR3 is CASSFSRGGRAEQFF. Written as DNA, the CDR3 is TGTGCCAGCAGTTTTAGTCGGGGCGGGAGGGCCGAGCAGTTCTTC.

This clonotype has ten or more counts. V usage is TRBV6-5 and J usage is TRBJ2-5; 9 bases are a match to TRBD1. The germline CDR1 and CDR2 sequences are MNHEY and SVGAGI. The CDR3 spans 13 residues. J lost 6 bases, V lost 5 bases, and 4 bases had no gene match. The CDR3 DNA is TGTGCCAGCAGTCTGGACAGGGGAAAGACCCAGTACTTC. Protein product: CASSLDRGKTQYF.

In regard to this clonotype: An end of the junction does not agree with germline; a read error may underlie this. This sequence joins TRBV6-6 and TRBJ2-5, with 8 bases identical to TRBD1. The CDR3 loop spans 14 amino acids. CDR1 is MNHNY, CDR2 SVGAGI, per germline (reference sequence). CDR3 in DNA: TGTGCCAGCAGTGACAGGGGCTCCCAAGAGACCCTGTACTTC. Translation gives CASSDRGSQETLYF.

As to this clonotype: At one end, the junction sequence differs from germline, possibly due to a read error. This chain links TRBV6-5 with TRBJ1-2; tentative D call: TRBD1 (5 bases). This CDR3 has 14 residues. CDR1 is MNHEY, CDR2 SVGAGI, per germline. The CDR3 sequence is CASSLTWDLYGYIF. CDR3 sequence (DNA): TGTGCCAGCAGTCTAACCTGGGACCTCTATGGCTACATCTTC.

This chain connects TRBV14 to TRBJ2-1; TRBD2 matches at 8 bases. The length of the CDR3 is 16 residues. Germline assignment: CDR1 SGHDN and CDR2 FVKESK. Trimming removed 1 base from V and 9 bases from J; junction bases left unmatched: 11. CDR3 bases: TGTGCCAGCAGCCAAGTTGGTAGCGGGATGGGGGGTGAGCAGTTCTTC. Translated: CASSQVGSGMGGEQFF.

The rearrangement links TRBV29-1 to TRBJ2-7; D not resolved. Trimming cost V 2 bases and J 0 bases, with 14 bases left between them. Germline CDR1 is SQVTM and CDR2 is ANQGSEA. This CDR3 spans 15 amino acids. The CDR3 sequence is CSVESASTISYEQYF. DNA of the CDR3: TGCAGCGTTGAATCGGCGAGTACCATCTCCTACGAGCAGTACTTC.

Comments on this clonotype: This is likely a read error, given that the CDR3 carries no conserved phenylalanine or tryptophan at its end. CDR3 nucleotides: TGTGCCAGCAGCGGACTAGCTGGACCCCCCTACGAGCAGTACATC. This encodes CASSGLAGPPYEQYI. The chain carries TRBV6-2 or TRBV6-3 and TRBJ2-7; TRBD2 agrees at 8 bases. The CDR3 runs 15 residues. V dropped 6 bases and J dropped 2; count of bases not matched to a gene: 9. CDR1 MNHEY and CDR2 SVGEGT come from the germline V gene.

The chain has TRBV6-1 and TRBJ2-3; D is uncertain. CDR1 and CDR2 (germline): MNHNS, SASEGT. Trimming pared 4 bases from V and 7 bases from J, leaving 15 bases between. This CDR3 contains 14 residues. The CDR3 is CASSVTGSSYTQYF. The CDR3, as DNA: TGTGCCAGCAGTGTAACCGGGTCCTCTTATACGCAGTATTTT.

A remark on this clonotype: A much larger clone lies a single base off, so this may be a read error. The V gene is TRBV11-2, the J gene TRBJ2-1, with TRBD2 matching over 9 bases. The CDR3 runs to 15 residues. CDR1 and CDR2 (germline): SGHAT, FQNNGV. As DNA, the CDR3 is TGTGCCGGCAGCTTAGCACTAGCGGGTTACAATGAGCAGTTCTTC. Encoded protein: CAGSLALAGYNEQFF.

This clonotype was counted at least ten times. The chain employs TRBV6-5 and TRBJ1-5; perhaps TRBD1 as D (6 bases). Trimming stripped 8 bases from V and 9 bases from J, with 20 bases between. The CDR3 is made up of 14 amino acids. Germline CDR1 is MNHEY and CDR2 is SVGAGI. For the CDR3, the DNA is TGTGCCAGCCGTCCCCGGGGGGCCCCCGGGCCCCAGCATTTT. Translation gives CASRPRGAPGPQHF.

This chain uses TRBV18 with TRBJ1-2; no clear D. V gave up 5 bases and J gave up 8 bases, with 27 bases separating them. CDR1 is KGHSH and CDR2 is LQKENI in the germline V gene. The CDR3 covers 17 residues. The CDR3 DNA sequence: TGTGCCAGCTCAGGGCCTCGGGCTGTGGAAACCGGCTACGGCTACACCTTC. Protein sequence: CASSGPRAVETGYGYTF.